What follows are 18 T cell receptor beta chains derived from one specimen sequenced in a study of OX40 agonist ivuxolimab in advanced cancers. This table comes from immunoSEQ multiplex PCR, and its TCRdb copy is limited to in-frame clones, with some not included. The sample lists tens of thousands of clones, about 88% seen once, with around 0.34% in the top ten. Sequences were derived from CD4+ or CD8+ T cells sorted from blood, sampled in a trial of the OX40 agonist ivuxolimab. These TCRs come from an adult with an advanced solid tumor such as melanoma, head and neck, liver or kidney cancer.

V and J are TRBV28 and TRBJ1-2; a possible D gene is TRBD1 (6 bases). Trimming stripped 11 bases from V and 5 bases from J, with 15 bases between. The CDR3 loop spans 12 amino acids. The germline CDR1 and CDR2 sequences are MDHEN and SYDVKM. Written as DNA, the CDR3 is TGTGCCGCAGGGGCGGGGCAGTATGGCTACACCTTC. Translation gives CAAGAGQYGYTF.

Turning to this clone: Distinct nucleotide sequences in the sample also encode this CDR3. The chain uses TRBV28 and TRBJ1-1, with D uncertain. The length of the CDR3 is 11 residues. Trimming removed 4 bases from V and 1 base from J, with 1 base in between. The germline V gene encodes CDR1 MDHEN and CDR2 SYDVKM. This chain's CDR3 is CASSSNTEAFF. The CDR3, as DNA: TGTGCCAGCAGTTCGAACACTGAAGCTTTCTTT.

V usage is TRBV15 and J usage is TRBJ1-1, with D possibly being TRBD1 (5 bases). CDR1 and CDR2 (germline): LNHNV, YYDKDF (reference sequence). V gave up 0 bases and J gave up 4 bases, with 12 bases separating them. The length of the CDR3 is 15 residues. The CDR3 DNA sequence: TGTGCCACCAGCAGAGAGTCAGGGTATCTCACTGAAGCTTTCTTT. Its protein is CATSRESGYLTEAFF.

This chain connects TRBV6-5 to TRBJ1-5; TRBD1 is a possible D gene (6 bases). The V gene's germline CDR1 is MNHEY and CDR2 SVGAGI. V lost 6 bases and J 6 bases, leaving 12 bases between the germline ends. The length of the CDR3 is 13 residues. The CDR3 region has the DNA TGTGCCAGCAGCGTGGGACAAGGTCAGCCCCAGCATTTT. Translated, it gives CASSVGQGQPQHF.

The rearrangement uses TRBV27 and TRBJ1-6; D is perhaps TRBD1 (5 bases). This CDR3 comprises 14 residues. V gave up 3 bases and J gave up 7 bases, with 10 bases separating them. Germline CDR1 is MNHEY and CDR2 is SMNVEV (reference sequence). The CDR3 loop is CASSFDSYNSPLHF. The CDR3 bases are TGTGCCAGCAGTTTTGACAGCTACAATTCACCCCTCCACTTT.

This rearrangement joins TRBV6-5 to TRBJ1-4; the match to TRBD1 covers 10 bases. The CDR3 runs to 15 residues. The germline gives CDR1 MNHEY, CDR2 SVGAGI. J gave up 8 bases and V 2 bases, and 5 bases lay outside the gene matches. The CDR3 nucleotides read TGTGCCAGCAGTTACCGAGGACAGGGGGGCGAAAAACTGTTTTTT. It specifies CASSYRGQGGEKLFF.

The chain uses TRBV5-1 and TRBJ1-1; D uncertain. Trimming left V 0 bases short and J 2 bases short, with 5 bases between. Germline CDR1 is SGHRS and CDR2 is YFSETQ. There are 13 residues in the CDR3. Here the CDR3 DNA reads TGCGCCAGCAGCTTGGAGATAAACACTGAAGCTTTCTTT. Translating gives CASSLEINTEAFF.

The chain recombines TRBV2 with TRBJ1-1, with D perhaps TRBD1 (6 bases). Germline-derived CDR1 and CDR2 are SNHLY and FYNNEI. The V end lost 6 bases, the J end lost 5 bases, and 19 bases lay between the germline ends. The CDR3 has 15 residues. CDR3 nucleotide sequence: TGTGCCAGCAGCCCCGGGGGGCCCATCGGAACTGAAGCTTTCTTT. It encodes CASSPGGPIGTEAFF.

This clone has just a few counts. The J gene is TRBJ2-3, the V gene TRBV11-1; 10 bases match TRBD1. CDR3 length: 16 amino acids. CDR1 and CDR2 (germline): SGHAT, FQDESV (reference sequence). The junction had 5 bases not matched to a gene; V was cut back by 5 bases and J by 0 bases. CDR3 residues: CASSTRGQGSTDTQYF. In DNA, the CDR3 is TGTGCCAGCAGCACTAGGGGACAGGGGAGCACAGATACGCAGTATTTT. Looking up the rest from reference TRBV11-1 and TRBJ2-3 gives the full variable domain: EAEVAQSPRYKITEKSQAVAFWCDPISGHATLYWYRQILGQGPELLVQFQDESVVDDSQLPKDRFSAERLKGVDSTLKIQPAELGDSAMYLCASSTRGQGSTDTQYFGPGTRLTVL.

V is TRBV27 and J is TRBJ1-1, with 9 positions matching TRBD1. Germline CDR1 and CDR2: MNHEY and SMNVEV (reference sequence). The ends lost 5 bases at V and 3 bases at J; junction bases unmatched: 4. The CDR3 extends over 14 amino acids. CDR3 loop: CASSPTGGDTEAFF. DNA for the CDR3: TGTGCCAGCAGTCCTACAGGGGGCGACACTGAAGCTTTCTTT.

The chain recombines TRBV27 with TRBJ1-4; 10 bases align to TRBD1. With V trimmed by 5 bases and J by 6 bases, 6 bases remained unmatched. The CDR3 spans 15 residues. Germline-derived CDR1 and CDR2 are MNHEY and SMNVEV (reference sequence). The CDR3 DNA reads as TGTGCCAGCAGTCGCGATGGGACAGGGGATGAAAAACTGTTTTTT. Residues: CASSRDGTGDEKLFF.

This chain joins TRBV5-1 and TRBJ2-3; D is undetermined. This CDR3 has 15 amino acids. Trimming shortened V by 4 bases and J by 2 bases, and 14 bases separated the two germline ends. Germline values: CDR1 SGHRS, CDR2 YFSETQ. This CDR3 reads CASSPTTSYTDTQYF. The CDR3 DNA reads TGCGCCAGCAGCCCAACAACATCCTACACAGATACGCAGTATTTT.

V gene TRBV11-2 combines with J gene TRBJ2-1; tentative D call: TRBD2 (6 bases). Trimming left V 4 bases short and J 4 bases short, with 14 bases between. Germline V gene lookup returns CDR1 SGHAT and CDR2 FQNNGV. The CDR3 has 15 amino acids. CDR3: CASSYGMGGYNEQFF. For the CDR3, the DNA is TGTGCCAGCAGCTACGGGATGGGGGGTTACAATGAGCAGTTCTTC.

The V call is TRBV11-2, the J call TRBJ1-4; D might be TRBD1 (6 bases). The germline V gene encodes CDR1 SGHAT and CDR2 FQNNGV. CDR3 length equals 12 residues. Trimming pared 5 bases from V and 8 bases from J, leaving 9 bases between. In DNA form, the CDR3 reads TGTGCCAGCAGCGTCCAGGGGGAAAAACTGTTTTTT. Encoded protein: CASSVQGEKLFF.

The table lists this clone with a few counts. For the CDR3, the DNA is TGTGCCAGCTCACCAGCCCCGGAGGGCTCTGGAAACACCATATATTTT. Its translation is CASSPAPEGSGNTIYF. J is TRBJ1-3 and V is TRBV18, with D uncertain. In germline, CDR1 is KGHSH, CDR2 LQKENI. V shed 2 bases and J shed 0 bases, with 11 bases lying between them. The CDR3 is made up of 16 amino acids.

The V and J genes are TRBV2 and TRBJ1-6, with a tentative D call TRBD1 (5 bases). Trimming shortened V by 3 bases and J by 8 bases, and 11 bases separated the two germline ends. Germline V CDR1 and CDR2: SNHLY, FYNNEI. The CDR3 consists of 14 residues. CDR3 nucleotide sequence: TGTGCCAGCAGTGAGGAGGGACGGGATTCACCCCTCCACTTT. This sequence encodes CASSEEGRDSPLHF.

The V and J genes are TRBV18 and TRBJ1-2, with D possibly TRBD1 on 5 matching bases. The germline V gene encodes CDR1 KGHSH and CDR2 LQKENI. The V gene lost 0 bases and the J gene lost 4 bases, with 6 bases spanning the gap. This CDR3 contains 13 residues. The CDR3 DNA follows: TGTGCCAGCTCACCACCAGGGGCCTATGGCTACACCTTC. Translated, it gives CASSPPGAYGYTF.

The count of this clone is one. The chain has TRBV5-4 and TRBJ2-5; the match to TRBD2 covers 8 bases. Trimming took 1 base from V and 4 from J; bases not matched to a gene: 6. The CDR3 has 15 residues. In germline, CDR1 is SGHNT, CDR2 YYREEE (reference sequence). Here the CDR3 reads CASSLSAGVIETQYF. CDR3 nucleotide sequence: TGTGCCAGCAGCTTGTCAGCGGGGGTGATAGAGACCCAGTACTTC.